This entry lists 22 T cell receptor beta chains sequenced from one sample in a study of CD8 T cells in Susac syndrome. Random hexamers were used to reverse transcribe 0.5 to 1 ug of RNA. TCRdb analysed the immunoSEQ multiplex PCR reads with MiXCR anew, one entry per CDR3 protein. The sample includes about 200,000 distinct CDR3 sequences, roughly nine tenths of them seen just once. The sample comprised CD4+ T cells from PBMCs. Every receptor here comes from a human donor with Susac syndrome.

The chain combines TRBV5-1 with TRBJ1-1; TRBD1 is a possible D gene (5 bases). Germline CDR1 reads SGHRS; CDR2 reads YFSETQ. Trimming removed 1 base at V and 4 bases at J, with 14 bases between. This CDR3 is built from 15 residues. The CDR3 loop reads CASSLSSGGTTEAFF. The CDR3 coding sequence is TGCGCCAGCAGCTTGTCTTCGGGGGGGACCACTGAAGCTTTCTTT.

This rearrangement joins TRBV10-3 to TRBJ2-3; 14 positions match TRBD2. The J segment lost 4 bases and the V segment lost 7 bases, leaving 7 bases of the junction unmatched. Looked up from germline, CDR1 is ENHRY and CDR2 is SYGVKD. The CDR3 covers 16 residues. The CDR3 reads CAIKGTSGRVPDTQYF. The CDR3 DNA sequence: TGTGCCATCAAGGGGACTAGCGGGAGAGTACCAGATACGCAGTATTTT.

The chain joins TRBV18 to TRBJ1-5, with TRBD1 identical over 9 bases. Per germline, CDR1 KGHSH and CDR2 LQKENI. This CDR3 contains 14 residues. V lost 5 bases and J lost 5; bases outside the gene matches: 4. CDR3 region: CASSATGGHQPQHF. The CDR3 nucleotides read TGTGCCAGCTCAGCTACAGGGGGCCATCAGCCCCAGCATTTT.

This chain joins TRBV25-1 and TRBJ2-3; 8 nucleotides align to TRBD2. From germline, CDR1 is MGHDK and CDR2 SYGVNS. The CDR3 is 12 residues long. V was clipped by 7 bases and J by 11 bases; unmatched bases: 8. The CDR3 reads CASNESGGKQYF. In nucleotides, the CDR3 is TGTGCCAGCAACGAATCGGGGGGGAAGCAGTATTTT.

The V call is TRBV2, the J call TRBJ1-1; D may be TRBD1 (6 bases). Per germline, CDR1 SNHLY and CDR2 FYNNEI. The CDR3 length is 16 residues. Trimming took off 4 bases at V and 4 bases at J, with 19 bases between the two ends. CDR3 sequence: CASSGTAGVLGTEAFF. The CDR3 DNA sequence: TGTGCCAGCAGTGGGACAGCCGGGGTCTTGGGCACTGAAGCTTTCTTT.

The CDR3 here is CASSFPRRTGSSGANVLTF. CDR3 in DNA: TGTGCCAGCAGTTTTCCCCGTCGGACAGGGTCATCTGGGGCCAACGTCCTGACTTTC. V gene TRBV28 combines with J gene TRBJ2-6; TRBD1 matches at 8 bases. CDR1 is MDHEN, CDR2 SYDVKM, per germline. V dropped 3 bases and J dropped 1; count of bases not matched to a gene: 11. There are 19 residues in the CDR3.

The J gene is TRBJ2-7, the V gene TRBV10-3; TRBD2 matches at 11 bases. There are 18 residues in the CDR3. J lost 1 base, V lost 1 base, and 9 bases had no gene match. The germline V gene encodes CDR1 ENHRY and CDR2 SYGVKD. This CDR3 reads CAISEFGGLAAASYEQYF. Written as DNA, the CDR3 is TGTGCCATCAGTGAGTTTGGGGGACTAGCGGCTGCGTCCTACGAGCAGTACTTC.

The genes are TRBV29-1 and TRBJ2-1; 10 bases line up with TRBD2. CDR1 and CDR2 from the germline V gene are SQVTM and ANQGSEA. Trimming cost V 5 bases and J 0 bases; bases outside gene matches: 7. This CDR3 has 16 residues. CDR3 in DNA: TGCAGCGTTTGTGCTAGCGGGAGAAGCTCCTACAATGAGCAGTTCTTC. Amino acids: CSVCASGRSSYNEQFF.

This clonotype occurred once. V gene TRBV12-3 or TRBV12-4 combines with J gene TRBJ2-5; D is possibly TRBD2 (6 bases). The V and J ends lost 10 bases and 0 bases respectively, with 9 bases between them. This CDR3 contains 12 residues. CDR3 in amino acids: CATKRDQETQYF. The DNA of the CDR3 is TGTGCCACTAAGCGGGACCAAGAGACCCAGTACTTC.

Worth noting for this clonotype: Germline and junction disagree at one end, which may indicate a read error. The chain joins TRBV5-6 to TRBJ2-3; D ambiguous. The CDR3 has 15 residues. CDR1 is SGHDT, CDR2 YYEEEE, per germline. This CDR3 reads CASSLEGRRTDTQYF. The CDR3 bases are TGTGCCAGCAGCTTGGAGGGCAGGCGCACGGATACGCAGTATTTT.

This clonotype appeared a single time. V is TRBV7-9 and J is TRBJ2-3; no clear D gene. This CDR3 has 12 residues. The germline V and J ends were trimmed by 5 bases and 2 bases, with 5 bases remaining between them. Germline V lookup: CDR1 SEHNR, CDR2 FQNEAQ (reference sequence). Here the CDR3 reads CASSRITDTQYF. The DNA of the CDR3 is TGTGCCAGCAGCCGAATCACAGATACGCAGTATTTT.

The V gene is TRBV3-1, the J gene TRBJ2-1; no definite D call. This CDR3 is built from 14 residues. The V end lost 0 bases, the J end lost 9 bases, and 12 bases lay between the germline ends. CDR1 is LGHDT, CDR2 YNNKEL, per germline (reference sequence). The CDR3, as DNA: TGTGCCAGCAGCCAAGACGGAAGAGGCAGTGAGCAGTTCTTC. Protein: CASSQDGRGSEQFF.

The chain recombines TRBV27 with TRBJ2-3; TRBD2 matches 8 bases. Per the germline V gene, CDR1 is MNHEY and CDR2 is SMNVEV (reference sequence). V was clipped by 1 base and J by 4 bases; unmatched bases: 4. The CDR3 has 15 amino acids. In DNA, the CDR3 is TGTGCCAGCAGTTTATTCGGGGGGGCCGCAGATACGCAGTATTTT. This gives the protein CASSLFGGAADTQYF.

The chain uses TRBV3-1 and TRBJ1-1; D not certain. The CDR3 sequence is 13 residues long. Germline V lookup: CDR1 LGHDT, CDR2 YNNKEL (reference sequence). V was pared by 1 base and J by 4 bases, with 7 bases between. CDR3 sequence (DNA): TGTGCCAGCAGCCAAGGAGATAGCACTGAAGCTTTCTTT. Translating it yields CASSQGDSTEAFF. The whole variable domain, remainder taken from reference TRBV3-1 and TRBJ1-1, is DTAVSQTPKYLVTQMGNDKSIKCEQNLGHDTMYWYKQDSKKFLKIMFSYNNKELIINETVPNRFSPKSPDKAHLNLHINSLELGDSAVYFCASSQGDSTEAFFGQGTRLTVV.

The chain is built from TRBV5-1 and TRBJ1-2, with 7 positions matching TRBD1. Germline trimming cut 4 bases from V and 0 bases from J; bases unmatched to any gene: 6. The germline gives CDR1 SGHRS, CDR2 YFSETQ. CDR3 length: 15 residues. The chain's CDR3 is CASSVGTASNYGYTF. CDR3 nucleotide sequence: TGCGCCAGCAGCGTCGGGACAGCTTCTAACTATGGCTACACCTTC.

The rearrangement joins TRBV4-1 to TRBJ1-2, with a possible D match to TRBD1 (5 bases). The CDR3 loop spans 13 amino acids. V lost 3 bases to trimming and J lost 4 bases, with 9 bases between them. The germline V gene has CDR1 MGHRA and CDR2 YSYEKL. The CDR3 sequence is CASSQEQGYGYTF. Written as DNA, the CDR3 is TGCGCCAGCAGCCAGGAGCAGGGCTATGGCTACACCTTC.

This chain connects TRBV3-1 to TRBJ2-7; TRBD2 is a possible D gene (6 bases). V was pared by 1 base and J by 6 bases, with 19 bases between. Germline CDR1 and CDR2: LGHDT and YNNKEL (reference sequence). The length of the CDR3 is 16 residues. The CDR3, as DNA: TGTGCCAGCAGCCAAGGGGAAGTATTGTGGGAGGCCGAGCAGTACTTC. As protein: CASSQGEVLWEAEQYF.

V usage is TRBV20-1 and J usage is TRBJ2-3; 14 bases match TRBD2. Germline V gives CDR1 DFQATT, CDR2 SNEGSKA (reference sequence). The CDR3 loop spans 18 amino acids. Germline trimming cut 5 bases from V and 2 bases from J; bases unmatched to any gene: 12. The CDR3 protein is CSARGLAGGRSYTDTQYF. In DNA form, the CDR3 reads TGCAGTGCTCGAGGACTAGCGGGGGGCCGCTCATACACAGATACGCAGTATTTT.

V gene TRBV7-9 combines with J gene TRBJ2-1; 8 bases align to TRBD2. The CDR3 totals 16 residues. V shed 5 bases and J 0 bases; nucleotides not matched to a gene: 6. The germline V gene encodes CDR1 SEHNR and CDR2 FQNEAQ (reference sequence). The CDR3 bases are TGTGCCAGCAGCCGCAGCGGGAGTACCTCCTACAATGAGCAGTTCTTC. Its protein product is CASSRSGSTSYNEQFF. Using reference TRBV7-9 and TRBJ2-1 for the parts outside the CDR3, the full variable domain is DTGVSQNPRHKITKRGQNVTFRCDPISEHNRLYWYRQTLGQGPEFLTYFQNEAQLEKSRLLSDRFSAERPKGSFSTLEIQRTEQGDSAMYLCASSRSGSTSYNEQFFGPGTRLTVL.

The gene calls are TRBV13 and TRBJ1-1; 8 positions match TRBD1. Germline V gives CDR1 PRHDT, CDR2 FYEKMQ (reference sequence). The junction had 4 bases not matched to a gene; V was cut back by 4 bases and J by 3 bases. The CDR3 extends over 14 amino acids. The CDR3 is CASSYRQGYTEAFF. As DNA, the CDR3 is TGTGCCAGCAGCTACCGACAGGGGTACACTGAAGCTTTCTTT.

This sequence joins TRBV12-3 or TRBV12-4 and TRBJ1-4, with TRBD1 identical over 7 bases. V shed 4 bases, J shed 8 bases, and the junction held 7 bases outside the gene matches. The CDR3 runs to 14 residues. The CDR3 spells CASSWTGGVEKLFF. The CDR3 DNA follows: TGTGCCAGCAGTTGGACAGGCGGAGTGGAAAAACTGTTTTTT.

The V gene is TRBV3-1, the J gene TRBJ1-2; D is undetermined. CDR3 size: 11 residues. Germline V gives CDR1 LGHDT, CDR2 YNNKEL (reference sequence). The V end lost 2 bases, the J end lost 5 bases, and 3 bases lay between the germline ends. The CDR3 nucleotides read TGTGCCAGCAGCCAAAGTTATGGCTACACCTTC. Amino acids: CASSQSYGYTF.